The clone carrying this T cell receptor beta chain has just a few counts. The antigen is unknown. Sequencing targeted expressed TCRB transcripts, as all isolated RNA had been reverse transcribed. Repertoires were generated with immunoSEQ multiplex PCR, while TCRdb's copy carries only in-frame clones and drops some. The sample records 200,000 to 250,000 clones, around 9.6% being singletons. The CDR3 sequence is 14 residues long. Trimming stripped 5 bases from V and 5 bases from J, with 13 bases between. Germline lookup yields CDR1 SEHNR and CDR2 FQNEAQ (reference sequence). This sample is drawn from a study of beta chain features in type 1 diabetes. Overall study findings and caveats: Researchers caution that PCR might favor shorter templates, equally among patients and controls. The study left unresolved whether HLA type influences TCRB rearrangement.

The sequenced sample consisted of naive CD4+ T cells from blood. This TCR was sampled from a woman younger than 30 in good health. V is TRBV7-9 and J is TRBJ2-1; a weak D match, TRBD2 (5 bases). The CDR3 here is CASSPSARDNEQFF. CDR3 DNA: TGTGCCAGCAGCCCCTCTGCGAGGGACAATGAGCAGTTCTTC.